Below, 28 T cell receptor beta chains from the same sample are listed, as sequenced in a study of CD8+CD57+ T cells in acquired aplastic anemia. The patients chosen for sequencing had shown expansion of CD8+CD57+ cells (detected by flow cytometry). Genomic DNA, serving as template, underwent TCR beta VDJ and CDR3 profiling. TCRdb ran MiXCR on the reads and lists one entry per CDR3 protein. The sample holds about 180,000 distinct CDR3 sequences, 50% to 65% seen once. The sequencing input was sorted CD4+, CD8+, or CD8+CD57+ T cells (not recorded which) from PBMCs. The receptor set was obtained from a human donor with aplastic anemia.

The V and J genes are TRBV7-3 and TRBJ2-3; no firm D call. The CDR3 totals 13 residues. The V end lost 5 bases, the J end lost 4 bases, and 10 bases lay between the germline ends. The germline V gene encodes CDR1 SGHTA and CDR2 FQGTGA. The CDR3 DNA follows: TGTGCCAGCAGCCACGGGTTAGCAGATACGCAGTATTTT. Amino acids: CASSHGLADTQYF.

As regards this clonotype: Possible read error: a much larger clone is one base away. The chain uses TRBV6-4 and TRBJ2-3; a weak D match, TRBD2 (5 bases). Germline loops: CDR1 MRHNA, CDR2 SNTAGT. The CDR3 sequence is 15 residues long. In DNA, the CDR3 is TGTGCCGGCAGTGAGGGTACGACGGGCACAGATACGCAGTATTTT. It translates to CAGSEGTTGTDTQYF.

The chain is built from TRBV15 and TRBJ1-1; no clear D gene. CDR3 length equals 15 residues. Trimming cost V 4 bases and J 0 bases, with 12 bases left between them. Per germline, CDR1 LNHNV and CDR2 YYDKDF (reference sequence). The CDR3 spells CATSKHWGMNTEAFF. The CDR3 bases are TGTGCCACCAGCAAACATTGGGGAATGAACACTGAAGCTTTCTTT.

This clonotype was seen repeatedly, ten times or more. This chain links TRBV15 with TRBJ2-3; TRBD1 might be the D (6 bases). Germline CDR1 LNHNV, CDR2 YYDKDF (reference sequence). V lost 1 base and J lost 5, with 13 bases in between. This CDR3 is 15 amino acids long. Written as DNA, the CDR3 is TGTGCCACCAGCAGAGGGACAGAAGGAAAAGATACGCAGTATTTT. This sequence encodes CATSRGTEGKDTQYF.

The chain carries TRBV7-9 and TRBJ2-6; D gene ambiguous. The CDR3 runs 15 residues. V was cut by 1 base and J by 1 base, with 5 bases left in between. The V gene's germline CDR1 is SEHNR and CDR2 FQNEAQ (reference sequence). In nucleotides, the CDR3 is TGTGCCAGCAGCTTAGTAGGGTCTGGGGCCAACGTCCTGACTTTC. It encodes CASSLVGSGANVLTF.

The chain employs TRBV7-9 and TRBJ1-6; D gene unclear. Germline V gene data show CDR1 as SEHNR and CDR2 as FQNEAQ (reference sequence). V lost 3 bases to trimming and J lost 6 bases, with 3 bases between them. There are 12 residues in the CDR3. The CDR3 reads CASSLPNSPLHF. DNA of the CDR3: TGTGCCAGCAGCTTGCCTAATTCACCCCTCCACTTT.

This clonotype was detected ten times or more. The V and J genes are TRBV7-9 and TRBJ1-1, with 7 nucleotides matching TRBD1. Germline V lookup: CDR1 SEHNR, CDR2 FQNEAQ (reference sequence). The V and J ends lost 5 bases and 4 bases, in that order; junction bases with no gene match: 10. This CDR3 is built from 15 residues. This CDR3 is CASSPSQGRGTEAFF. The CDR3 coding sequence is TGTGCCAGCAGCCCATCACAGGGGCGCGGCACTGAAGCTTTCTTT. Combining the CDR3 with reference TRBV7-9 and TRBJ1-1 gives the whole variable domain DTGVSQNPRHKITKRGQNVTFRCDPISEHNRLYWYRQTLGQGPEFLTYFQNEAQLEKSRLLSDRFSAERPKGSFSTLEIQRTEQGDSAMYLCASSPSQGRGTEAFFGQGTRLTVV.

The rearrangement links TRBV29-1 to TRBJ1-1; no clear D. CDR1 is SQVTM, CDR2 ANQGSEA, per germline. The CDR3 is made up of 12 amino acids. V dropped 8 bases and J dropped 3 bases, with 13 bases sitting between them. In DNA, the CDR3 is TGCAGCTTGGTCGGGGAAGACACTGAAGCTTTCTTT. This codes for CSLVGEDTEAFF.

In the case of this clonotype: A read error may explain this, as a much larger clone is one base away. The CDR3 sequence is CASSFDRGTEAFF. The CDR3 bases are TGTGCCAGCAGTTTTGACAGGGGCACTGAAGCTTTCTTT. The chain joins TRBV5-4 to TRBJ1-1; the match to TRBD1 covers 8 bases. With V trimmed by 5 bases and J by 4 bases, 4 bases remained unmatched. The germline gives CDR1 SGHNT, CDR2 YYREEE (reference sequence). The CDR3 contains 13 residues.

This clonotype has a single count. The chain has TRBV20-1 and TRBJ2-3, with D possibly TRBD2 on 6 matching bases. Germline V gene lookup returns CDR1 DFQATT and CDR2 SNEGSKA (reference sequence). V lost 6 bases, J lost 5 bases, and 12 bases lay in between. This CDR3 contains 12 residues. The CDR3 DNA follows: TGCAGTGCATGGCTAGCGATAGATACGCAGTATTTT. As protein: CSAWLAIDTQYF.

In its sample, this clonotype was seen a few times. The rearrangement uses TRBV12-3 or TRBV12-4 and TRBJ2-7, with unresolved D. The CDR3 covers 11 residues. V was trimmed by 1 base and J by 9 bases, leaving 7 bases between them. The CDR3 coding sequence is TGTGCCAGCAGTTTAGGGGCAGGGCAGTACTTC. Encoded protein: CASSLGAGQYF.

This clonotype was observed at least ten times. The rearrangement uses TRBV7-8 and TRBJ2-1, with D possibly matching TRBD1 (5 bases). The CDR3 has 15 amino acids. V was pared by 1 base and J by 8 bases, with 15 bases between. The germline CDR1 and CDR2 sequences are SGHVS and FQNEAQ. DNA for the CDR3: TGTGCCAGCAGCTTAGTCCGGACCCCCAGGGATGAGCAGTTCTTC. Its protein product is CASSLVRTPRDEQFF.

This chain joins TRBV20-1 and TRBJ1-6; D unresolved. CDR1 is DFQATT and CDR2 is SNEGSKA in the germline V gene (reference sequence). The length of the CDR3 is 13 residues. V dropped 0 bases and J dropped 8 bases, with 8 bases sitting between them. CDR3 loop: CSARDLGDSPLHF. The CDR3 coding sequence is TGCAGTGCTAGAGATCTGGGAGATTCACCCCTCCACTTT.

V is TRBV7-9 and J is TRBJ1-1; 7 nucleotides line up with TRBD1. The V and J ends lost 4 bases and 10 bases, in that order; junction bases with no gene match: 9. The length of the CDR3 is 13 residues. Germline V lookup: CDR1 SEHNR, CDR2 FQNEAQ (reference sequence). The CDR3 region is CASSSRQGSRAFF. CDR3 bases: TGTGCCAGCAGCTCTCGACAGGGAAGTCGAGCTTTCTTT.

The gene calls are TRBV20-1 and TRBJ2-7; TRBD1 aligns across 10 bases. The CDR3 totals 15 residues. Germline V gene data show CDR1 as DFQATT and CDR2 as SNEGSKA (reference sequence). Trimming cost V 6 bases and J 7 bases; bases outside gene matches: 15. The chain's CDR3 is CSATSAGQGLLEQYF. The CDR3 nucleotides read TGCAGTGCCACTTCGGCGGGACAGGGGTTGCTGGAGCAGTACTTC.

The chain has TRBV7-2 and TRBJ1-1; D is uncertain. Trimming left V 1 base short and J 10 bases short, with 13 bases between. The CDR3 runs 13 residues. CDR1 is SGHTA, CDR2 FQGNSA, per germline. The CDR3 nucleotides are TGTGCCAGCAGCTTAGGAACAGCTGTTTCAGCTTTCTTT. Translation: CASSLGTAVSAFF.

Concerning this clonotype itself: A read error may produce the germline difference seen at one junction end. V usage is TRBV29-1 and J usage is TRBJ2-7, with 8 positions matching TRBD1. In germline, CDR1 is SQVTM, CDR2 ANQGSEA. The CDR3 consists of 14 residues. For the CDR3, the DNA is TGCAGCGTTGTTGGGACAGGATTCTCCTACGAGCAGTGCTTC. It is translated as CSVVGTGFSYEQCF.

This clonotype was counted ten times or more. V is TRBV20-1 and J is TRBJ2-7; 9 nucleotides line up with TRBD1. The CDR3 runs to 14 residues. Germline CDR1 DFQATT, CDR2 SNEGSKA (reference sequence). Trimming cost V 3 bases and J 2 bases; bases outside gene matches: 5. The CDR3 is CSARGDRETYEQYF. DNA of the CDR3: TGCAGTGCTAGGGGGGACAGGGAGACCTACGAGCAGTACTTC.

This chain connects TRBV20-1 to TRBJ2-7, with 7 positions matching TRBD1. This CDR3 spans 14 amino acids. Per germline, CDR1 DFQATT and CDR2 SNEGSKA (reference sequence). Trimming cost V 5 bases and J 5 bases; bases outside gene matches: 12. CDR3 coding DNA: TGCAGTGCTCATACCGACAGGGTAGACCACGAGCAGTACTTC. It specifies CSAHTDRVDHEQYF.

There are many counts of this clonotype. CDR3 region: CASSRTFTGNTIYF. In DNA form, the CDR3 reads TGTGCCAGCAGCCGGACCTTTACTGGAAACACCATATATTTT. The chain recombines TRBV7-9 with TRBJ1-3; D is ambiguous. Germline values: CDR1 SEHNR, CDR2 FQNEAQ (reference sequence). The CDR3 loop spans 14 amino acids. The V gene lost 5 bases and the J gene lost 2 bases, with 10 bases spanning the gap.

This clonotype was recorded once. The chain joins TRBV7-2 to TRBJ2-1; D gene ambiguous. The V and J ends lost 1 base and 2 bases respectively, with 9 bases between them. The CDR3 is 15 residues long. Looked up from germline, CDR1 is SGHTA and CDR2 is FQGNSA. For the CDR3, the DNA is TGTGCCAGCAGCTTAGGTGGGCCGACCTACAATGAGCAGTTCTTC. Protein: CASSLGGPTYNEQFF. Using reference TRBV7-2 and TRBJ2-1 for the parts outside the CDR3, the full variable domain is GAGVSQSPSNKVTEKGKDVELRCDPISGHTALYWYRQSLGQGLEFLIYFQGNSAPDKSGLPSDRFSAERTGGSVSTLTIQRTQQEDSAVYLCASSLGGPTYNEQFFGPGTRLTVL.

This clonotype was detected many times. The chain joins TRBV7-6 to TRBJ2-7; a weak D match, TRBD1 (6 bases). The CDR3 runs 17 residues. Trimming removed 5 bases from V and 4 bases from J, with 24 bases in between. Germline CDR1 SGHVS, CDR2 FNYEAQ. The CDR3, as DNA: TGTGCCAGCAGCCCCATCGCTCGTGGCAGGGACAAATACGAGCAGTACTTC. The encoded protein is CASSPIARGRDKYEQYF.

The chain carries TRBV20-1 and TRBJ2-3; 11 bases line up with TRBD2. CDR1 and CDR2 from the germline V gene are DFQATT and SNEGSKA (reference sequence). Losses at the gene ends were 8 bases for V and 2 bases for J; bases not matched to a gene: 6. The CDR3 runs 14 residues. The CDR3 DNA follows: TGCAGTCTGGCTAGCGGGGGGTTCACAGATACGCAGTATTTT. Translated, it gives CSLASGGFTDTQYF.

The chain is built from TRBV9 and TRBJ2-7; 8 bases fit TRBD2. V lost 5 bases, J lost 0 bases, and 4 bases stayed unmatched. Germline V gene sequence: CDR1 SGDLS, CDR2 YYNGEE. The CDR3 runs 14 residues. CDR3 DNA: TGTGCCAGCAGTCGAAGCGGGGGCTCCTACGAGCAGTACTTC. This codes for CASSRSGGSYEQYF.

The chain recombines TRBV7-9 with TRBJ1-2, with D possibly matching TRBD1 (5 bases). This CDR3 has 13 residues. Trimming removed 6 bases from V and 5 bases from J, with 13 bases in between. From germline, CDR1 is SEHNR and CDR2 FQNEAQ (reference sequence). The CDR3 is CASRDQGLYGYTF. The CDR3 DNA reads TGTGCCAGCAGGGATCAGGGATTATATGGCTACACCTTC.

The CDR3 loop is CSAPQGDRAPEQYF. In nucleotides, the CDR3 is TGCAGTGCGCCTCAGGGAGACAGGGCTCCCGAGCAGTACTTC. The chain has TRBV20-1 and TRBJ2-7; TRBD1 aligns across 7 bases. The trim removed 6 bases at V and 6 bases at J, leaving 14 bases unmatched. The CDR3 extends over 14 amino acids. CDR1 and CDR2 from the germline V gene are DFQATT and SNEGSKA (reference sequence).

The chain combines TRBV20-1 with TRBJ1-2; TRBD1 matches at 9 bases. The CDR3 is 15 residues long. Trimming took 6 bases from V and 4 from J; bases not matched to a gene: 12. CDR1 is DFQATT and CDR2 is SNEGSKA in the germline V gene (reference sequence). The CDR3 region is CSADTSGQGFYGYTF. The DNA for the CDR3 is TGCAGTGCCGATACATCGGGACAGGGTTTCTATGGCTACACCTTC.

J is TRBJ2-2 and V is TRBV7-9; a possible D gene is TRBD2 (6 bases). Trimming cost V 5 bases and J 1 base, with 11 bases left between them. This CDR3 spans 15 amino acids. Germline lookup yields CDR1 SEHNR and CDR2 FQNEAQ (reference sequence). The CDR3 region is CASSRRDLNTGELFF. The CDR3 coding sequence is TGTGCCAGCAGCCGCCGGGACTTGAACACCGGGGAGCTGTTTTTT.